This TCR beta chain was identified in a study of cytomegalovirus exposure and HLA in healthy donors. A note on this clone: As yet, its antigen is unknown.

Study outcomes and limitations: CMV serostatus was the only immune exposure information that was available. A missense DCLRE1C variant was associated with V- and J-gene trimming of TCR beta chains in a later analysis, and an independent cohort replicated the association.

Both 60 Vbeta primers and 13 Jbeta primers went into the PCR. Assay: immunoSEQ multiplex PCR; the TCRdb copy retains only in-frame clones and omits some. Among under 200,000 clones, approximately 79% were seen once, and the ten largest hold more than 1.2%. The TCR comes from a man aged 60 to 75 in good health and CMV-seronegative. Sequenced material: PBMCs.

The CDR3 sequence is CASSHRVMNTEAFF. DNA of the CDR3: TGCGCCAGCAGTCACAGGGTAATGAACACTGAAGCTTTCTTT. This sequence joins TRBV10-1 and TRBJ1-1; possibly TRBD1 for D (6 bases). The CDR3 loop spans 14 amino acids. CDR1 and CDR2 from the germline V gene are WNHNN and SYGVQD (reference sequence). V was trimmed by 5 bases and J by 0 bases, leaving 10 bases between them.